This TCR beta chain was sequenced during a study of T-cell memory formation after mild COVID-19. Whole-study results and caveats: Clones contracting across day 15 to 85 had a balanced CD4/CD8 profile; later expanding clones leaned CD4+.

TCRdb independently ran MiXCR on the 5' RACE reads; one entry per CDR3 protein. Of more than 400,000 distinct CDR3 sequences listed, over 15% are singletons. In the case of this clonotype: Its cognate antigen is unknown.

This CDR3 contains 16 residues. Trimming took off 6 bases at V and 5 bases at J, with 22 bases between the two ends. V gene TRBV12-3 or TRBV12-4 combines with J gene TRBJ2-5; tentative D call: TRBD1 (6 bases). The specimen was PBMCs or a T cell subset sorted from them (not recorded which). This clonotype was sampled from an adult woman who had mild COVID-19 (a few samples of this study predate the infection). Cell type and time point are not known. The CDR3 DNA is TGTGCCAGCAGCAACCCCGGGACAAGCGAGGCGGAGACCCAGTACTTC. It codes for CASSNPGTSEAETQYF.